The present TCR beta chain was sequenced within a study of blood T cell repertoires in COVID-19. TCRdb's table, derived via immunoSEQ multiplex PCR, lists solely in-frame clones and lacks some. The sample contains some 330,000 clones, about nine tenths of which appear only once. The CDR3 has 13 amino acids. This clone appeared a single time. This TCR came from a man between 25 and 39 years old who had recovered from COVID-19. Material: PBMCs or T cells enriched from blood (not recorded which). The J gene is TRBJ2-7, the V gene TRBV21-1; the table's D call, TRBD2, has no DNA check behind it. TRBV21-1 is annotated as a pseudogene. CDR3 sequence: CASSERSFYEQYF. For the CDR3, the DNA is TGTGCCAGCAGTGAGAGAAGTTTCTACGAGCAGTACTTC.